This T cell receptor beta chain is drawn from a study of T-cell memory formation after mild COVID-19. Study conclusions and caveats: Shrinking CD4+ clones were chiefly CM and EM; CD8+ ones were chiefly EMRA.

In TCRdb, the 5' RACE reads were re-called with MiXCR into one record per CDR3 protein. The table lists roughly 560,000 distinct CDR3 sequences, around 21% of them singletons. In regard to this clonotype: Its specificity is unknown.

The TCR originated in an adult woman who had mild COVID-19 (a few samples of this study predate the infection). Cell type and time point are not known. The sequenced material came from PBMCs or a T cell subset sorted from them (not recorded which).

The CDR3 DNA reads TGTGCCAGCAAAGACAGGACGTACACTGAAGCTTTCTTT. It specifies CASKDRTYTEAFF. J is TRBJ1-1 and V is TRBV6-2 or TRBV6-3; TRBD1 might be the D (6 bases). Germline CDR1 is MNHEY and CDR2 is SVGEGT. The CDR3 is made up of 13 amino acids. V was shortened by 7 bases and J by 3 bases, with 12 bases between the two germline ends.